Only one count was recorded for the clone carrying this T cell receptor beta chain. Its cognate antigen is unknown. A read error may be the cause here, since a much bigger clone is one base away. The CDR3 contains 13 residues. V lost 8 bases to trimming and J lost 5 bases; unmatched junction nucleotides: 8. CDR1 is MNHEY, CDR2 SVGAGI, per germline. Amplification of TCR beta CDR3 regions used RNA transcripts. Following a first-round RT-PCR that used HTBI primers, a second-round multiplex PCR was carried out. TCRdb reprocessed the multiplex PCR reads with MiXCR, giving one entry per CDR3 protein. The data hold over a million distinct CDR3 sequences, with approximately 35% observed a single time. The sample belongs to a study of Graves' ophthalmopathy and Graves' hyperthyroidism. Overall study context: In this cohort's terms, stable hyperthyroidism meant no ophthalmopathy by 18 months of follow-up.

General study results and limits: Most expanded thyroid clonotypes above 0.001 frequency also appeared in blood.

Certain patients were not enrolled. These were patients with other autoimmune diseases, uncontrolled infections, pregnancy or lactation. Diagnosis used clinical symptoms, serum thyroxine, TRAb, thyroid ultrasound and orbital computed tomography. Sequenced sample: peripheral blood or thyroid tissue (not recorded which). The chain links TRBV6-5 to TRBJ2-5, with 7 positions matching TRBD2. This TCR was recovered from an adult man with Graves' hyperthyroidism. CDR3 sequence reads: CASGAGVVETQYF. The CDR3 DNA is TGTGCCAGCGGTGCGGGAGTCGTCGAGACCCAGTACTTC.